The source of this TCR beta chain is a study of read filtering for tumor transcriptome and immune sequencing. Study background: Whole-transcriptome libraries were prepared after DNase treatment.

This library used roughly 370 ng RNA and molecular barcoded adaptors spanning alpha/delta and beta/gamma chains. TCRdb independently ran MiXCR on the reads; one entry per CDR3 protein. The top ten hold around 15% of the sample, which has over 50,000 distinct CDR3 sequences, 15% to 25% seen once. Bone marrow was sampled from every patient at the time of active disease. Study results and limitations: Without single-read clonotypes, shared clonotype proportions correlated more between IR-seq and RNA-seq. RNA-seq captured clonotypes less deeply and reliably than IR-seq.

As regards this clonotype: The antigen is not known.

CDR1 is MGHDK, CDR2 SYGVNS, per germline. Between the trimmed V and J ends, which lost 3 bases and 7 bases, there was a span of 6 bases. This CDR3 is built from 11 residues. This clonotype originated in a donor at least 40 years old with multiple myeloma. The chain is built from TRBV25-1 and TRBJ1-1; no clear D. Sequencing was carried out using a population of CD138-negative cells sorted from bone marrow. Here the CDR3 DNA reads TGTGCCAGCAGTGACAGGTTTGAAGCTTTCTTT. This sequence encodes CASSDRFEAFF.